Listed below are T cell receptor beta chains from one sample, sequenced in a study of control samples from healthy donors and cancer patients. The table came from immunoSEQ multiplex PCR; TCRdb's copy has only in-frame clones and leaves some out. Of some 160,000 clones in the sample, about 93% were seen once. Sequencing used blood. The source of these receptors is a woman under 40 in good health. CDR3s include the opening cysteine and the closing phenylalanine or tryptophan. Each record gives: J gene, D gene, clone size, V gene, CDR3 DNA, CDR3 protein. D genes are given only for firm matches. Size is stated for part of the rows, as once, few or many counts, or as a class when the clone is expanded.

>TRBJ2-4|-|once|TRBV21-1
TGTGCCAGCAGCAATAAGAGATCACGAGCCAAAAACATTCAGTACTTC
CASSNKRSRAKNIQYF
>TRBJ2-4|-|-|TRBV28
TGTGCCAGCAGTTTACAGAACAGCCTAGCCAAAAACATTCAGTACTTC
CASSLQNSLAKNIQYF
>TRBJ2-2|-|-|TRBV6-5
TGTGCCAGCAGTTACTCGACTGGGGACTACACCGGGGAGCTGTTTTTT
CASSYSTGDYTGELFF
>TRBJ1-6|-|-|TRBV3-1/TRBV3-2
TGTGCCAGCAGCCAAGGAGCTGGGTATAATTCACCCCTCCACTTT
CASSQGAGYNSPLHF
>TRBJ1-5|-|-|TRBV6-4
TGTGCCAGCACGAGGGAAAGCCCATTTAGCAATCAGCCCCAGCATTTT
CASTRESPFSNQPQHF
>TRBJ1-3|TRBD1|-|TRBV24-1
TGTGCCACCATGGGACAGGGGGACTCTGGAAACACCATATATTTT
CATMGQGDSGNTIYF
>TRBJ2-7|TRBD1|-|TRBV3-1/TRBV3-2
TGTGCCAGCAGCCAAGGCCTCGGACAGGGCTACGAGCAGTACTTC
CASSQGLGQGYEQYF
>TRBJ2-1|-|-|TRBV2
TGTGCCAGCAGTGCAACCGGGGAGCAGTTCTTC
CASSATGEQFF
>TRBJ1-2|-|-|TRBV4-1
TGCGCCAGCAGCCAAGATCCACAGCAGGGGTATGGCTATGGCTACACCTTC
CASSQDPQQGYGYGYTF
>TRBJ2-7|-|-|TRBV15
TGTGCCACCAGCAGAGTGACGGGTCGGTCCTACGAGCAGTACTTC
CATSRVTGRSYEQYF
>TRBJ1-5|TRBD1|-|TRBV16
TGTGCCAGCAGCCAATCGAGGGGACAGGGGATTCAGCCCCAGCATTTT
CASSQSRGQGIQPQHF
>TRBJ2-5|TRBD2|-|TRBV19
TGTGCCAGTAGTATTCACCTTAGCGGGACCGAGAGAGAGACCCAGTACTTC
CASSIHLSGTERETQYF
>TRBJ1-3|TRBD1|-|TRBV19
TGTGCCAGTAGTATTGCACAGGGGCCCCGCTCTGGAAACACCATATATTTT
CASSIAQGPRSGNTIYF
>TRBJ1-6|-|-|TRBV30
TGTGCCTGGGGGGACACATTTAATTCACCCCTCCACTTT
CAWGDTFNSPLHF
>TRBJ2-1|TRBD2|-|TRBV5-1
TGCGCCAGCGGGAGAGGACTAGCGGGATCCTACAATGAGCAGTTCTTC
CASGRGLAGSYNEQFF
>TRBJ2-1|-|-|TRBV4-1
TGCGCCAGCAGCCACCTCAGACACAATGAGCAGTTCTTC
CASSHLRHNEQFF
>TRBJ2-7|-|-|TRBV6-4
TGTGCCAGCAGTGAGCAACCGGGACGTGGCTACGAGCAGTACTTC
CASSEQPGRGYEQYF
>TRBJ2-5|-|-|TRBV28
TGTGCCAGCAGTCGAGCGTACCAAGAGACCCAGTACTTC
CASSRAYQETQYF
>TRBJ2-2|-|-|TRBV28
TGTGCCAGCAGTTTATTTCGGGGGAACACCGGGGAGCTGTTTTTT
CASSLFRGNTGELFF